This T cell receptor (beta chain) stems from a study of blood T cell repertoires in COVID-19. The CDR3 totals 15 residues. Trimming cost V 1 base and J 5 bases, with 15 bases left between them. Germline assignment: CDR1 SGDLS and CDR2 YYNGEE. Method: immunoSEQ multiplex PCR; TCRdb's copy keeps in-frame clones and lacks some. The data hold about 140,000 clones, with approximately 83% observed a single time. The material sequenced was peripheral blood. This sequence was found in a woman aged 55-70 years with acute or convalescent COVID-19. The chain recombines TRBV9 with TRBJ1-2; possibly TRBD1 for D (5 bases). For the CDR3, the DNA is TGTGCCAGCAGCGTAAGCTCCGGGGGAGGGTATGGCTACACCTTC. This gives the protein CASSVSSGGGYGYTF.